The clone carrying this TCR beta chain turned up a few times. V lost 3 bases and J 6 bases, leaving 13 bases between the germline ends. The CDR3 spans 13 residues. Germline V CDR1 and CDR2: DFQATT, SNEGSKA (reference sequence). The data belong to a study of blood T cell repertoires in COVID-19. The overall study: Sites across the United States, Italy and Spain contributed samples from acute and convalescent COVID-19. Sources were T cells, B-cell-depleted T cells, or PBMCs; the material itself was cDNA or gDNA.

In the source study's methods: Estimation of nucleated cell counts was performed using reference gene primer amplification. Only in-frame clones appear in the TCRdb table, and some are missing; sequencing was by immunoSEQ multiplex PCR. V, J and clone size are taken as reported in that table, and D and trimming were inferred from the DNA itself. The table lists some 260,000 clones, around 89% of them singletons, with around 0.91% in the top ten. The chain employs TRBV20-1 and TRBJ2-3; D possibly corresponds to TRBD2 (6 bases). The receptor's source is a woman between 40 and 55 years old who had recovered from COVID-19. The sequenced sample was peripheral blood. This chain's CDR3 is CSASEAAGDTQYF. In DNA, the CDR3 is TGCAGTGCTAGTGAAGCGGCGGGGGATACGCAGTATTTT.